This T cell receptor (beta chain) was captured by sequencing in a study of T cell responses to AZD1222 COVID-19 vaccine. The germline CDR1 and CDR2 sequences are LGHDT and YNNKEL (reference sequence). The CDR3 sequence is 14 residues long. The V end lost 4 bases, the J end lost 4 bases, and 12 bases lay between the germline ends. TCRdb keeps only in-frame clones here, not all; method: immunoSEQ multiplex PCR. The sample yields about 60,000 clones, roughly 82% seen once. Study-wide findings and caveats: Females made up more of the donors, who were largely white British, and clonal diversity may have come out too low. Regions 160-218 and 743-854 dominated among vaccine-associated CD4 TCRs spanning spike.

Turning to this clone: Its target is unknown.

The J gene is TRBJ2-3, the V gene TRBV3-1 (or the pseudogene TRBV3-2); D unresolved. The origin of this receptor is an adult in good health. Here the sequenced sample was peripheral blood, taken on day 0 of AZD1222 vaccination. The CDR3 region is CASSRGILADTQYF. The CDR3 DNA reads TGTGCCAGCAGCCGTGGAATACTTGCAGATACGCAGTATTTT.